Listed here are 13 T cell receptor beta chains from one sample, sequenced in a study of identical twins. TCRdb reprocessed the 5' RACE reads with MiXCR, giving one entry per CDR3 protein. The repertoire holds about 260,000 distinct CDR3 sequences, with roughly 7% as singletons. The sample was also reused in another study, on yellow fever vaccine responses in identical twins.

Sequenced input: memory (CD45RO+) T cells sorted from blood. The receptor source for this set is a woman aged 18-30 years in good health.

This clonotype was counted only a few times. The CDR3 sequence: CASSFTGTGGYTGELFF. CDR3 bases: TGTGCCAGCAGCTTTACCGGGACAGGGGGCTACACCGGGGAGCTGTTTTTT. V is TRBV11-3 and J is TRBJ2-2; TRBD1 matches at 12 bases. Germline CDR1 is SGHNT and CDR2 is YENEEA. This CDR3 is 17 amino acids long. The J segment lost 3 bases and the V segment lost 3 bases, leaving 5 bases of the junction unmatched. The variable domain in full, with the rest retrieved from reference TRBV11-3 and TRBJ2-2, is EAGVVQSPRYKIIEKKQPVAFWCNPISGHNTLYWYLQNLGQGPELLIRYENEEAVDDSQLPKDRFSAERLKGVDSTLKIQPAELGDSAVYLCASSFTGTGGYTGELFFGEGSRLTVL.

This clonotype has more than one count but fewer than ten. The V and J genes are TRBV7-8 and TRBJ2-1; 13 nucleotides agree with TRBD2. V dropped 6 bases and J dropped 7; count of bases not matched to a gene: 9. Germline V gene sequence: CDR1 SGHVS, CDR2 FQNEAQ. The CDR3 is made up of 16 amino acids. This chain's CDR3 is CASSPRTSGRGNEQFF. The DNA of the CDR3 is TGTGCCAGCAGTCCTCGGACTAGCGGGAGAGGTAATGAGCAGTTCTTC.

This clonotype was seen ten or more times. The rearrangement joins TRBV5-1 to TRBJ2-7, with 10 nucleotides matching TRBD1. The CDR3 is made up of 16 amino acids. J was trimmed by 6 bases and V by 1 base; bases with no gene match: 10. Germline loops: CDR1 SGHRS, CDR2 YFSETQ. The CDR3 protein is CASSLRTGGDPLEQYF. CDR3 sequence (DNA): TGCGCCAGCAGCTTGAGGACAGGGGGTGACCCCCTCGAGCAGTACTTC.

This chain links TRBV20-1 with TRBJ1-5; D possibly corresponds to TRBD1 (5 bases). Between the trimmed V and J ends, which lost 3 bases and 7 bases, there was a span of 13 bases. The CDR3 consists of 13 residues. Germline V CDR1 and CDR2: DFQATT, SNEGSKA (reference sequence). Written as DNA, the CDR3 is TGCAGTGCTAGTAAGGGGCCCGGGCAGCCCCAGCATTTT. This sequence encodes CSASKGPGQPQHF.

In its sample, this clonotype was seen many times. The chain carries TRBV5-1 and TRBJ2-3; possible D gene TRBD2, 6 bases. V lost 0 bases, J lost 4 bases, and 12 bases lay in between. The CDR3 contains 15 residues. Germline V gene lookup returns CDR1 SGHRS and CDR2 YFSETQ. The CDR3 region has the DNA TGCGCCAGCAGCTTGGCGTGGGGGGAAGCAGATACGCAGTATTTT. This sequence encodes CASSLAWGEADTQYF.

This clonotype was detected many times. The V gene is TRBV20-1, the J gene TRBJ1-2, with D tentatively TRBD1 (6 bases). The V end was cut by 2 bases, the J end by 4 bases, with 14 bases between. The CDR3 is made up of 14 amino acids. Per the germline V gene, CDR1 is DFQATT and CDR2 is SNEGSKA (reference sequence). The CDR3 DNA reads as TGCAGTGCTAGAAGACAGGAAGAGATCTATGGCTACACCTTC. Residues: CSARRQEEIYGYTF.

The J gene is TRBJ2-1, the V gene TRBV5-6; 10 bases align to TRBD1. Germline loops: CDR1 SGHDT, CDR2 YYEEEE. The length of the CDR3 is 16 residues. With 0 bases clipped from V and 7 bases from J, the junction kept 7 bases outside the gene matches. The CDR3 DNA reads as TGTGCCAGCAGCTTGGATCGGGACAGGGGAAAAAATGAGCAGTTCTTC. Translating gives CASSLDRDRGKNEQFF.

This clonotype was observed a handful of times. This chain joins TRBV28 and TRBJ2-5; either TRBD1 or TRBD2 may supply D (5 bases each). Germline loops: CDR1 MDHEN, CDR2 SYDVKM. The CDR3 totals 13 residues. The ends were cut back, 9 bases at V and 0 bases at J, with 11 bases in the middle. The CDR3 region has the DNA TGTGCCAGTTGGGACGGAAACCAAGAGACCCAGTACTTC. It encodes CASWDGNQETQYF.

The gene calls are TRBV5-1 and TRBJ2-7; 8 bases align to TRBD1. Trimming at V came to 4 bases and at J to 3 bases, leaving 9 bases not matched to a gene. CDR3 length: 15 residues. Germline V gene sequence: CDR1 SGHRS, CDR2 YFSETQ. The DNA of the CDR3 is TGCGCCAGCAGCCCCCGGACTACAGGGGGCTACGAGCAGTACTTC. Protein product: CASSPRTTGGYEQYF.

The table lists this clonotype with many counts. The chain recombines TRBV7-3 with TRBJ2-1; perhaps TRBD1 as D (6 bases). Germline values: CDR1 SGHTA, CDR2 FQGTGA. The CDR3 spans 15 residues. With 5 bases removed from V and 3 bases from J, the gap between germline ends came to 14 bases. CDR3 region: CASSPGAGYYNEQFF. Written as DNA, the CDR3 is TGTGCCAGCAGCCCAGGGGCAGGGTACTACAATGAGCAGTTCTTC. The full variable domain, completed using reference TRBV7-3 and TRBJ2-1, is GAGVSQTPSNKVTEKGKYVELRCDPISGHTALYWYRQSLGQGPEFLIYFQGTGAADDSGLPNDRFFAVRPEGSVSTLKIQRTERGDSAVYLCASSPGAGYYNEQFFGPGTRLTVL.

This clonotype was picked up a small number of times. This chain links TRBV19 with TRBJ2-1, with D perhaps TRBD2 (6 bases). The CDR3 length is 15 residues. The germline V gene has CDR1 LNHDA and CDR2 SQIVND (reference sequence). V gave up 5 bases and J gave up 1 base, with 12 bases separating them. The CDR3 DNA follows: TGTGCCAGTAGTCTTACGGGGGATTCCTACAATGAGCAGTTCTTC. Encoded protein: CASSLTGDSYNEQFF.

This clonotype was observed a few times. The V gene is TRBV7-6, the J gene TRBJ2-3; TRBD2 is a possible D gene (6 bases). Germline V gives CDR1 SGHVS, CDR2 FNYEAQ. The CDR3 totals 12 residues. Trimming cost V 0 bases and J 12 bases, with 10 bases left between them. The CDR3, as DNA: TGTGCCAGCAGCTTAGCGTCGGGACTTCAGTATTTT. Residues: CASSLASGLQYF. Using reference TRBV7-6 and TRBJ2-3 for the parts outside the CDR3, the full variable domain is GAGVSQSPRYKVTKRGQDVALRCDPISGHVSLYWYRQALGQGPEFLTYFNYEAQQDKSGLPNDRFSAERPEGSISTLTIQRTEQRDSAMYRCASSLASGLQYFGPGTRLTVL.

V and J are TRBV7-8 and TRBJ2-3, with TRBD2 identical over 12 bases. V shed 4 bases and J 10 bases; nucleotides not matched to a gene: 15. CDR1 SGHVS and CDR2 FQNEAQ come from the germline V gene. There are 17 residues in the CDR3. The CDR3 is CASSSRTSGDTPQSQYF. CDR3 coding DNA: TGTGCCAGCAGCTCCCGGACTAGCGGGGATACCCCTCAATCGCAGTATTTT.